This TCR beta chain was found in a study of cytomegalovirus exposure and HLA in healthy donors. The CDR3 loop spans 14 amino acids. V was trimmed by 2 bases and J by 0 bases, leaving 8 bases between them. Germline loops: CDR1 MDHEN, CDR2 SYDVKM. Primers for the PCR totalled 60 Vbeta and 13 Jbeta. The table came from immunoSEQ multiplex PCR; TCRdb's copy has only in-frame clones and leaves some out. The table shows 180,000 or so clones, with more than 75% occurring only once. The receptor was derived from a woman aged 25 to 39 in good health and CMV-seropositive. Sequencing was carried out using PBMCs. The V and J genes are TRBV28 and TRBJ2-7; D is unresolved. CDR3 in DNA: TGTGCCAGCAGTTTAGTGTCTAGCTCCTACGAGCAGTACTTC. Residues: CASSLVSSSYEQYF.